The 5 T cell receptor beta chains presented below share a single source sample, sequenced in a study of early T cells in non-severe SARS-CoV-2 infection. A single record per CDR3 protein comes from TCRdb applying MiXCR to the 5' RACE reads. The table includes 70,000 to 90,000 distinct CDR3 sequences, more than 10% detected once. Sample: whole blood. These receptors originate from an adult who was a healthcare worker with PCR-confirmed SARS-CoV-2 infection or an uninfected control (not recorded which).

This clonotype was counted only a few times. The chain combines TRBV29-1 with TRBJ1-5; weak D call: TRBD1 (5 bases). This CDR3 region has 13 residues. Germline V CDR1 and CDR2: SQVTM, ANQGSEA. Trimming took off 4 bases at V and 8 bases at J, with 15 bases between the two ends. The CDR3 sequence: CSVAGGTGEPQHF. CDR3 sequence (DNA): TGCAGCGTTGCGGGGGGGACTGGTGAGCCCCAGCATTTT.

This clonotype was seen ten or more times. The chain has TRBV24-1 and TRBJ2-5, with 12 bases identical to TRBD2. The CDR3 length is 16 residues. V dropped 3 bases and J dropped 5; count of bases not matched to a gene: 6. Germline CDR1 reads KGHDR; CDR2 reads SFDVKD. The CDR3 coding sequence is TGTGCCACCAGTGATGTTGCTAGCGGGAGGGGGGAGACCCAGTACTTC. It is translated as CATSDVASGRGETQYF.

The chain carries TRBV20-1 and TRBJ2-1; the match to TRBD2 covers 8 bases. Germline assignment: CDR1 DFQATT and CDR2 SNEGSKA (reference sequence). The CDR3 is 14 amino acids. V lost 6 bases, J lost 9 bases, and 13 bases stayed unmatched. The CDR3 sequence: CSATRGTGGVEQFF. Written as DNA, the CDR3 is TGCAGTGCGACCAGAGGAACGGGAGGGGTTGAGCAGTTCTTC.

This clonotype was counted only a few times. This sequence joins TRBV10-3 and TRBJ2-1; the D is unclear. Looked up from germline, CDR1 is ENHRY and CDR2 is SYGVKD. V was trimmed by 4 bases and J by 10 bases, leaving 8 bases between them. The CDR3 is 11 residues long. The CDR3 region is CAISGGTEQFF. The DNA of the CDR3 is TGTGCCATCAGTGGGGGTACCGAGCAGTTCTTC.

V and J are TRBV7-2 and TRBJ2-7; 9 bases line up with TRBD1. Germline V CDR1 and CDR2: SGHTA, FQGNSA. V lost 1 base to trimming and J lost 9 bases; unmatched junction nucleotides: 4. The CDR3 totals 13 residues. The CDR3 sequence is CASSLGDRVRQYF. The CDR3 DNA reads as TGTGCCAGCAGCTTAGGGGACAGGGTGCGGCAGTACTTC.